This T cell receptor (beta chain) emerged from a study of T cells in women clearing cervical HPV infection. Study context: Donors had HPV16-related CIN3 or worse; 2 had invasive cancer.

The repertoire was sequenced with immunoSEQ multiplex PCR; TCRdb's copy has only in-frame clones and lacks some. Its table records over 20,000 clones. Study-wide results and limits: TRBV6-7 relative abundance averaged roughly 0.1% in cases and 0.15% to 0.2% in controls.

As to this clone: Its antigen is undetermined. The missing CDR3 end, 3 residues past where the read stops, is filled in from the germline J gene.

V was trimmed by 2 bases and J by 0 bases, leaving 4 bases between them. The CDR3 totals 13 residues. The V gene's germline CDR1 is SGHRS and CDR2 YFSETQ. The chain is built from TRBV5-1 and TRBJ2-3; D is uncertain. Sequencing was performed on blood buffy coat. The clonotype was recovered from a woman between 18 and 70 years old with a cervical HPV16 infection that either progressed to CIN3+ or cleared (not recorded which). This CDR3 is CASSFPSTDTQYF. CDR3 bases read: TGCGCCAGCAGCTTCCCGAGCACAGATACG.